This record covers a single T cell receptor beta chain. Its specificity is unknown. Germline CDR1 and CDR2: KGHSH and LQKENI. This CDR3 contains 17 residues. Trimming at V came to 0 bases and at J to 0 bases, leaving 2 bases not matched to a gene. This sample was taken from a study of cytomegalovirus exposure and HLA in healthy donors. About the research overall: Unique TCRs from HLA-typed donors, 70 million to 85 million of them, were held in an early data release.

Study-wide findings and caveats: Cytomegalovirus-associated status was assigned to more than 150 TCR beta chains. A later analysis linked a missense DCLRE1C variant to TCR beta V- and J-gene trimming.

A multiplex PCR was run with 60 Vbeta primers and 13 Jbeta primers. Sequencing used immunoSEQ multiplex PCR; TCRdb keeps in-frame clones, though not all of them. The sample records about 190,000 clones, 80% to 85% being singletons. Source material: PBMCs. The genes are TRBV18 and TRBJ2-2; 9 bases line up with TRBD2. The origin of this receptor is a woman aged 25-40 years in good health and CMV-seronegative. This CDR3 is CASSPPAGGTNTGELFF. The CDR3 DNA sequence: TGTGCCAGCTCACCACCAGCGGGAGGCACGAACACCGGGGAGCTGTTTTTT.